This paragraph covers one T cell receptor beta chain sequence. Semi-nested PCR with Nested Universal Primer A followed constant-region reverse priming of full-length variable regions. A single record per CDR3 protein comes from TCRdb applying MiXCR to the 5' RACE reads. The repertoire holds thousands of distinct CDR3 sequences, approximately 60% seen once, with more than 3.5% in the top ten. V lost 1 base and J 3 bases, leaving 6 bases between the germline ends. Germline loops: CDR1 LGHNA, CDR2 YNFKEQ. The CDR3 runs to 13 residues. The chain combines TRBV4-2 with TRBJ2-5; a weak D match, TRBD1 (5 bases). The sample comprised tumor-infiltrating memory CD4+ T cells sorted from the breast tumor. Subset in this sample: memory CD4+ T cells, CD4+CD45RO+CD25-. This TCR came from a female donor with breast cancer. CDR3: CASSQGGEETQYF. The CDR3 DNA sequence: TGTGCCAGCAGCCAAGGGGGCGAAGAGACCCAGTACTTC.